This T cell receptor (beta chain) emerged from a study of beta chain features in type 1 diabetes. Study-level information: The patient and healthy donor groups were comparable for age, gender and cell yields.

This clone was seen a handful of times. Its antigen remains unknown. Purity above 95% was achieved in all sorted populations. CDR1 is SEHNR and CDR2 is FQNEAQ in the germline V gene (reference sequence). Deletions cut 1 base from V and 12 bases from J, with 10 bases between. The CDR3 is 13 amino acids. Expressed TCRB transcripts were sequenced, since all the RNA that had been isolated was reverse transcribed. Naive, central memory and regulatory T cell samples produced a mean of approximately 4 million reads. Profiled with immunoSEQ multiplex PCR; TCRdb holds only in-frame clones, not every one. This table has 360,000 or so clones, around a fifth appearing once. Study conclusions and caveats: Any PCR bias toward short templates would affect both groups alike.

The sequencing input was naive CD4+ T cells from blood. This TCR was sampled from a woman aged 18-35 years in good health. The chain recombines TRBV7-9 with TRBJ2-6; D perhaps matches TRBD2 (6 bases). Here the CDR3 DNA reads TGTGCCAGCAGCTTAGAGGAGGGCAGCGTCCTGACTTTC. Translating it yields CASSLEEGSVLTF.